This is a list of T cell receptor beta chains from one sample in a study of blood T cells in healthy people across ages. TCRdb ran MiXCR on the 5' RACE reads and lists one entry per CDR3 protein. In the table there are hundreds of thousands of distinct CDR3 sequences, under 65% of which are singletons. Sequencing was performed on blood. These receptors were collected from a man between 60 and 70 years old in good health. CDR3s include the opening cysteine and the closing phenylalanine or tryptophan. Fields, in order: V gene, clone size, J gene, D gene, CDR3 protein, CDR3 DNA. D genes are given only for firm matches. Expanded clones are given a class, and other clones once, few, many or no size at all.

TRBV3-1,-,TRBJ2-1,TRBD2,CASSQELALIREEQFF,TGTGCCAGCAGCCAAGAACTAGCGCTAATTAGAGAGGAGCAGTTCTTC
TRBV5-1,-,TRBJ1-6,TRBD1,CASSPAPTGGSYNSPLHF,TGCGCCAGCAGCCCTGCGCCCACAGGGGGCTCCTATAATTCACCCCTCCACTTT
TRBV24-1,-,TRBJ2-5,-,CATSFDGGLGEVQYF,TGTGCCACCAGCTTCGACGGGGGGCTAGGAGAGGTCCAGTACTTC
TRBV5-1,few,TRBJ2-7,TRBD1,CASSTGQGSYEQYF,TGCGCCAGCAGCACCGGACAGGGGAGCTACGAGCAGTACTTC
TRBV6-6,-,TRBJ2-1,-,CASSSREAYNEQFF,TGTGCCAGCAGTTCGAGAGAAGCCTACAATGAGCAGTTCTTC
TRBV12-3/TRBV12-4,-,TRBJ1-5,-,CASSSVERGSQPQHF,TGTGCCAGCAGTTCCGTGGAGAGGGGGAGTCAGCCCCAGCATTTT
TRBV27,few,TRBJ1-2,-,CASSPRTASNYGYTF,TGTGCCAGCAGTCCGCGGACGGCGAGTAACTATGGCTACACCTTC
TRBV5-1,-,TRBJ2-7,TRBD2,CASSPRLAGGLISYEQYF,TGCGCCAGCAGCCCCCGTCTAGCGGGGGGTTTGATCTCCTACGAGCAGTACTTC
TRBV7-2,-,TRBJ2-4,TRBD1,CASGLIAGGSTVTYF,TGTGCCAGCGGGCTAATCGCAGGGGGCTCCACCGTCACGTACTTC
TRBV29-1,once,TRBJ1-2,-,CSAWAGGYTF,TGCAGCGCTTGGGCGGGCGGCTACACCTTC
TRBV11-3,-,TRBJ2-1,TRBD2,CASSLGLALNYNEQFF,TGTGCCAGCAGCTTAGGACTAGCTCTAAACTACAATGAGCAGTTCTTC
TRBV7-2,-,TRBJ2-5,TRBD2,CASSLGGTSGGFETQYF,TGTGCCAGCAGCTTGGGTGGGACTAGCGGGGGTTTTGAGACCCAGTACTTC
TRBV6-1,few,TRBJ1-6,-,CASSEGSNSPLHF,TGTGCCAGCAGTGAAGGATCTAATTCACCCCTCCACTTT
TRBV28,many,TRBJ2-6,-,CASSSSRTGLGANVLTF,TGTGCCAGCAGTTCCTCCCGTACAGGGCTGGGGGCCAACGTCCTGACTTTC
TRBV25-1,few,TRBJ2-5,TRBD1,CASSDWPQGKETQYF,TGTGCCAGCAGTGATTGGCCACAGGGGAAAGAGACCCAGTACTTC
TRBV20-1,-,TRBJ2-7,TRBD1,CSATRTGVYEQYF,TGCAGTGCTACCCGGACAGGGGTTTACGAGCAGTACTTC
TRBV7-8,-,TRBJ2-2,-,CASSPKGSRNTGELFF,TGTGCCAGCAGCCCGAAGGGTAGCCGGAACACCGGGGAGCTGTTTTTT
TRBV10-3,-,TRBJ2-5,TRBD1,CAISEDRAGETQYF,TGTGCCATCAGTGAAGACAGGGCCGGGGAGACCCAGTACTTC
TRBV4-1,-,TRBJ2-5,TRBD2,CASSQEHGGYQETQYF,TGCGCCAGCAGCCAAGAACACGGGGGGTACCAAGAGACCCAGTACTTC
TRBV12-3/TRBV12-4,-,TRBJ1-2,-,CASSFGSLNYGYTF,TGTGCCAGCAGTTTCGGCAGTTTAAACTATGGCTACACCTTC
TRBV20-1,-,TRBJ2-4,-,CSAPLGRGAKNIQYF,TGCAGTGCTCCCTTAGGCCGCGGTGCCAAAAACATTCAGTACTTC
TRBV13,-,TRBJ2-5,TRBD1,CASSFGTGGRETQYF,TGTGCCAGCAGCTTCGGGACAGGGGGCCGTGAGACCCAGTACTTC
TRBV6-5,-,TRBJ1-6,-,CASSDNLIGSPLHF,TGTGCCAGCAGTGACAACCTAATTGGTTCACCCCTCCACTTT
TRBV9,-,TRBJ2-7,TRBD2,CASSVMSGGGGNEQYF,TGTGCCAGCAGCGTGATGAGCGGGGGTGGAGGTAATGAGCAGTACTTC
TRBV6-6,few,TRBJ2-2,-,CASSVLDGELFF,TGTGCCAGCAGCGTGTTGGACGGGGAGCTGTTTTTT
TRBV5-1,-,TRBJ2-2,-,CASSSAGYAGELFF,TGCGCCAGCAGCTCAGCAGGGTACGCCGGGGAGCTGTTTTTT
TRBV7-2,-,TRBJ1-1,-,CASSLSGNEAFF,TGTGCCAGCAGCTTAAGTGGGAATGAAGCTTTCTTT